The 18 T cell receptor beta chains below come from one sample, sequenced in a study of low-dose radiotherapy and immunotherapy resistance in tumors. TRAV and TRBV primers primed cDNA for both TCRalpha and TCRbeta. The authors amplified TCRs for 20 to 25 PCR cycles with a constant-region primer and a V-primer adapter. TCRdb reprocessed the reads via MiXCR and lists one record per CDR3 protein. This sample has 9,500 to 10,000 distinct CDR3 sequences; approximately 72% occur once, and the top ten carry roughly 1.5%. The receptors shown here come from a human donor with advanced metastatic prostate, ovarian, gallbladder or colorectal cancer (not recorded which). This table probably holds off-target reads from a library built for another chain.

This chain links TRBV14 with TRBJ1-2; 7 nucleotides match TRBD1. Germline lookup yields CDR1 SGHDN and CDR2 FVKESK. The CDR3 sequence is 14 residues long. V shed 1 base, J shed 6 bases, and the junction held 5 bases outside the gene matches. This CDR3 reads CASSQVDRVNGYTF. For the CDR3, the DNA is TGTGCCAGCAGCCAAGTCGACAGGGTCAATGGCTACACCTTC.

CDR3 nucleotides: TGTGCCAGCTCACCGGGGCAGGGGAAAAACTATGGCTACACCTTC. It encodes CASSPGQGKNYGYTF. This rearrangement joins TRBV18 to TRBJ1-2, with a weak D call TRBD1 (6 bases). The V gene lost 3 bases and the J gene lost 2 bases, with 13 bases spanning the gap. CDR1 is KGHSH, CDR2 LQKENI, per germline. The CDR3 has 15 residues.

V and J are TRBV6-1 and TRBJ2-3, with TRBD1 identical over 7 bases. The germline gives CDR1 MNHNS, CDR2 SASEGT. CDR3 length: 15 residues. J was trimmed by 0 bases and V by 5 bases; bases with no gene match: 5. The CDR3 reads CASSPGTASTDTQYF. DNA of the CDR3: TGTGCCAGCAGTCCCGGGACAGCTAGCACAGATACGCAGTATTTT.

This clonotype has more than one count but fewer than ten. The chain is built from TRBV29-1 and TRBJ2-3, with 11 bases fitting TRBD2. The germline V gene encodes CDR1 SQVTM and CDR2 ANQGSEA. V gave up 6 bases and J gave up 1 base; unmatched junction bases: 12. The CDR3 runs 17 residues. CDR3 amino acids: CSVGGTSGGGGTDTQYF. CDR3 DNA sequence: TGCAGCGTCGGCGGGACTAGCGGAGGGGGGGGCACAGATACGCAGTATTTT.

The CDR3 nucleotides read TGTGCCAGCAGCCTCAGGGGAGGGCGGAACTATGGCTACACCTTC. This codes for CASSLRGGRNYGYTF. The V call is TRBV3-1, the J call TRBJ1-2; a possible D gene is TRBD1 (6 bases). V was trimmed by 4 bases and J by 2 bases, leaving 14 bases between them. The CDR3 extends over 15 amino acids. CDR1 is LGHDT, CDR2 YNNKEL, per germline (reference sequence).

The CDR3 is CASSPADAYEQYF. CDR3 bases: TGTGCCAGCAGCCCCGCCGATGCCTACGAGCAGTACTTC. The chain recombines TRBV4-2 with TRBJ2-7; no reliable D call. Germline values: CDR1 LGHNA, CDR2 YNFKEQ. Trimming cost V 4 bases and J 2 bases, with 9 bases left between them. The CDR3 contains 13 residues.

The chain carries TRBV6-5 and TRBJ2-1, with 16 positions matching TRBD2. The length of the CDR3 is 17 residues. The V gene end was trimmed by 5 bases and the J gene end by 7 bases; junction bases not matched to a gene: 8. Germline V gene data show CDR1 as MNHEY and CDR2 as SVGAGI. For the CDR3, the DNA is TGTGCCAGCAGTGAGGGACTAGCGGGAGGGCCTCGTAATGAGCAGTTCTTC. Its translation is CASSEGLAGGPRNEQFF.

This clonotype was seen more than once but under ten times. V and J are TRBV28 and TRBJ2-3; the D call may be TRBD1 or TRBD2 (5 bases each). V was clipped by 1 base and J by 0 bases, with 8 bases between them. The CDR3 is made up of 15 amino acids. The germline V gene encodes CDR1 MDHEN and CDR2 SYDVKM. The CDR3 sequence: CASSLSGASTDTQYF. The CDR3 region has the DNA TGTGCCAGCAGTTTATCCGGGGCCAGCACAGATACGCAGTATTTT.

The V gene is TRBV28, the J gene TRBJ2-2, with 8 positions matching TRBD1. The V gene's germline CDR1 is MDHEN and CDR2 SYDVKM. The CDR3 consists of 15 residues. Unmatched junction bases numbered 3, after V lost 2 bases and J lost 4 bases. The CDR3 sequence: CASSLRTGSTGELFF. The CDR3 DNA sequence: TGTGCCAGCAGTTTACGGACAGGGAGCACCGGGGAGCTGTTTTTT.

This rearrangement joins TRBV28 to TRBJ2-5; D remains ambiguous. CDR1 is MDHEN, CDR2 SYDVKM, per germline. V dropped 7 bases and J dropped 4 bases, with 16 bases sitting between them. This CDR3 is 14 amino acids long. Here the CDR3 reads CASTQDGTGETQYF. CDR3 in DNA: TGTGCCAGCACTCAGGACGGAACGGGAGAGACCCAGTACTTC.

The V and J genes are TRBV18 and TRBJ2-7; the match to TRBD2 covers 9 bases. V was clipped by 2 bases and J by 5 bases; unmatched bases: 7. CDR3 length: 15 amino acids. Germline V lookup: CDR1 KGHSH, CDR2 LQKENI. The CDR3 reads CASSPEREVVNEQYF. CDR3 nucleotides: TGTGCCAGCTCACCAGAGCGGGAGGTGGTTAACGAGCAGTACTTC.

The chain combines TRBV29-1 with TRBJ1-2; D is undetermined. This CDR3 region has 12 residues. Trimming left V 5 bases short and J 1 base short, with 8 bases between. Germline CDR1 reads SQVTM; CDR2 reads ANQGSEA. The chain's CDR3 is CSVSDGNYGYTF. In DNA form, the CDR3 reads TGCAGCGTTTCGGATGGTAACTATGGCTACACCTTC.

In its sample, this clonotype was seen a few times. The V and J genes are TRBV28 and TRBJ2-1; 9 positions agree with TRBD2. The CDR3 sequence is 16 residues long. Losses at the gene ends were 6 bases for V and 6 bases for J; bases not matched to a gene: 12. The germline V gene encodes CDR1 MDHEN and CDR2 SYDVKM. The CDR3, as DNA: TGTGCCAGCAGAGGGGAATCAGCGGGAGGTTTCAATGAGCAGTTCTTC. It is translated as CASRGESAGGFNEQFF.

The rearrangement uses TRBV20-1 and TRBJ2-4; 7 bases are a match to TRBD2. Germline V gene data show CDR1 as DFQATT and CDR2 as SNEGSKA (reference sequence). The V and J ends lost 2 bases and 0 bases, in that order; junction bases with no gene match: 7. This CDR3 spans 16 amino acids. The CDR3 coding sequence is TGCAGTGCTAGACCCAGCGGGGTTGTAGCCAAAAACATTCAGTACTTC. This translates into CSARPSGVVAKNIQYF.

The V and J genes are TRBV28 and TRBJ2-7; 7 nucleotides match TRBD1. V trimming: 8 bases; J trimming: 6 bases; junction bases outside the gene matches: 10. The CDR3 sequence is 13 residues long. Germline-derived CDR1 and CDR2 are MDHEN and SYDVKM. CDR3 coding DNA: TGTGCCAGCCGGAGACAGGGTTCGGCCGAGCAGTACTTC. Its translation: CASRRQGSAEQYF.

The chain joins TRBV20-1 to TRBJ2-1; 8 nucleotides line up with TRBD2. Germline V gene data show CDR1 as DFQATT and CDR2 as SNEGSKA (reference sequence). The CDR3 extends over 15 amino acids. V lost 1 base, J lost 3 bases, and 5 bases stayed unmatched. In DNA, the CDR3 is TGCAGTGCTAGAGGACTAGCGCTAAACTACAATGAGCAGTTCTTC. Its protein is CSARGLALNYNEQFF.

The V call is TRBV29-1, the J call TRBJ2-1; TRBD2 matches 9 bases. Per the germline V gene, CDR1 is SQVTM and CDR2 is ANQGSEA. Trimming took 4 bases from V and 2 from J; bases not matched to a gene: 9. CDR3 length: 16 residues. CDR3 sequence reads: CSVVSGSTSPYNEQFF. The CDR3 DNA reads TGCAGCGTTGTTAGCGGGAGTACCTCCCCCTACAATGAGCAGTTCTTC.

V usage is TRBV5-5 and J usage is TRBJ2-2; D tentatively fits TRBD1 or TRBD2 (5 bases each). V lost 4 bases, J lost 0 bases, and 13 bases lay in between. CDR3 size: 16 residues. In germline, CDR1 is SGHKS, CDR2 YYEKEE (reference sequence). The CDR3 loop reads CASSLGHGANTGELFF. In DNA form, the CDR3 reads TGTGCCAGCAGCCTAGGACACGGGGCGAACACCGGGGAGCTGTTTTTT. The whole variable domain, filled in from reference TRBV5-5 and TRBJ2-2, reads DAGVTQSPTHLIKTRGQQVTLRCSPISGHKSVSWYQQVLGQGPQFIFQYYEKEERGRGNFPDRFSARQFPNYSSELNVNALLLGDSALYLCASSLGHGANTGELFFGEGSRLTVL.